The source of this T cell receptor (beta chain) is a study of blood T cells in healthy people across ages. General study results and limits: Among long-lived donors, naive CD4+ cells were more numerous and diversity higher than in aged donors.

The germline gives CDR1 LNHNV, CDR2 YYDKDF (reference sequence). The CDR3 is 14 amino acids. Between the trimmed V and J ends, which lost 0 bases and 6 bases, there was a span of 12 bases. This clonotype was picked up many times. Antigen: not known. Isolation yielded PBMCs, at least 7 million per sample, in every case. Extraction of total RNA produced a minimum of 6 micrograms from each sample. A second PCR, run for about 7 to 11 cycles, used a sample-barcoded 5' primer plus a J-beta primer mix. Every molecule of cDNA carried a tag from a template-switch adaptor with 12 random nucleotides. A single record per CDR3 protein comes from TCRdb applying MiXCR to the 5' RACE reads. Here the sample spans about 730,000 distinct CDR3 sequences, approximately 43% being singletons.

This sequence was found in a woman in her sixties or seventies in good health. The V gene is TRBV15, the J gene TRBJ2-7; D remains ambiguous. The sample comprised blood. The CDR3 sequence is CATSRDLPGSEQYF. The CDR3 nucleotides read TGTGCCACCAGCAGAGATCTTCCGGGTTCCGAGCAGTACTTC.